This T cell receptor beta chain was retrieved from a study of T-cell reconstitution after alpha-beta-depleted transplantation in children. TCRbeta library construction was performed incorporating unique molecular identifiers. TCRdb re-called the PCR reads with MiXCR, one entry per CDR3 protein. The sample records about 610,000 distinct CDR3 sequences, 10% being singletons. The sequence came from a human donor who donated a stem cell graft to a child with acute myeloid leukemia. The sequencing here drew on PBMCs from the stem cell graft donor, taken from the stem cell graft.

The CDR3 nucleotides are TGTGCCCTTGGGGTCAACCGGGACAGGAGCTGGACTGGTACTAATGAGCAGTTCTTC. Encoded protein: CALGVNRDRSWTGTNEQFF. V and J are TRBV2 and TRBJ2-1; TRBD1 aligns across 8 bases. Looked up from germline, CDR1 is SNHLY and CDR2 is FYNNEI. J was trimmed by 7 bases and V by 11 bases; bases with no gene match: 28. The CDR3 runs 19 residues.